What follows describes a single TCR beta chain. Its antigen is unidentified. The germline V gene encodes CDR1 SGHTA and CDR2 FQGNSA. The CDR3 totals 13 residues. Trimming took 6 bases from V and 4 from J, leaving 9 bases between them. The record originates from a study of OX40 agonist ivuxolimab in advanced cancers. Study-wide points: Blood T cells, both CD4+ and CD8+, expanded clonally by week 6 at 0.1 to 3.0 mg/kg. Near-lowest levels of clonal expansion characterized partial responders at 0.1-3.0 mg/kg.

Libraries were prepared by immunoSEQ multiplex PCR; TCRdb keeps only in-frame clonotypes and omits some of them. The data show 65,000 to 90,000 clones, roughly 88% seen once. This chain uses TRBV7-2 with TRBJ2-2; D gene uncertain. The TCR was taken from an adult with an advanced solid tumor such as melanoma, head and neck, liver or kidney cancer. Sample: CD4+ or CD8+ T cells sorted from blood, taken in a trial of the OX40 agonist ivuxolimab. CDR3 amino acids: CASRVARTGELFF. For the CDR3, the DNA is TGTGCCAGCAGGGTGGCGCGCACCGGGGAGCTGTTTTTT.